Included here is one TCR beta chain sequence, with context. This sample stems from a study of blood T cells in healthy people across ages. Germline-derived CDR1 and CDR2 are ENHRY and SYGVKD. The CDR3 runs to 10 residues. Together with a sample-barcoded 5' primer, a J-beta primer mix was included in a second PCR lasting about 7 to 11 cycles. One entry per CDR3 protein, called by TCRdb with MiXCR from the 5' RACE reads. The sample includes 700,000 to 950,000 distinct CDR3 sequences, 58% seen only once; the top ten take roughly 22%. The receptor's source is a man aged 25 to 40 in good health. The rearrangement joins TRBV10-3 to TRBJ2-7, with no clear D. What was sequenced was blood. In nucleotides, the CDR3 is TGTACCACCAAAGATTACGAGCAGTACTTC. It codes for CTTKDYEQYF.